These T cell receptor beta chains were read from a single sample in a study of cytomegalovirus exposure and HLA in healthy donors. TCRdb's table, derived via immunoSEQ multiplex PCR, lists solely in-frame clones and lacks some. The repertoire consists of over 100,000 clones, with 6.5% to 9.5% occurring once and the leading ten covering 5.5%. Source material: PBMCs. These receptors originate from a middle-aged man in good health and CMV-seronegative. Both conserved end residues are part of each CDR3. D genes are given only for firm matches. Some rows have no size entry. The others give once, few or many, or a class for an expanded clone.

V	J	D	size	DNA	CDR3
TRBV11-2	TRBJ2-5	TRBD1	NA	TGTGCCAGCAGCGTAACCGGGACAGGGGATTCGGAGACCCAGTACTTC	CASSVTGTGDSETQYF
TRBV5-5	TRBJ1-1	NA	many	TGTGCCAGCAGCTCGTGGGCGAACACTGAAGCTTTCTTT	CASSSWANTEAFF
TRBV4-1	TRBJ2-7	NA	NA	TGCGCCAGCAGCCAAGTCGGCTACGAGCAGTACTTC	CASSQVGYEQYF
TRBV9	TRBJ2-2	NA	NA	TGTGCCAGCAGCGTATCAGGGACCGGGGAGCTGTTTTTT	CASSVSGTGELFF
TRBV4-2	TRBJ2-2	NA	NA	TGTGCCAGCAGCCGAGGGACACCAAACACCGGGGAGCTGTTTTTT	CASSRGTPNTGELFF
TRBV5-1	TRBJ2-1	TRBD1	few	TGCGCCAGCAGCTGGGGGGGACAGGGGGAATATGAGCAGTTCTTC	CASSWGGQGEYEQFF
TRBV6-5	TRBJ2-5	NA	NA	TGTGCCAGCTGTAGTATGACAGATGAGACCCAGTACTTC	CASCSMTDETQYF
TRBV29-1	TRBJ2-7	TRBD1	NA	TGCAGCGTTCGACAGGGTAACTCCTACGAGCAGTACTTC	CSVRQGNSYEQYF
TRBV19	TRBJ2-3	TRBD2	NA	TGTGCCAGTAGTAGTATTAGCGGGGGAGATACGCAGTATTTT	CASSSISGGDTQYF
TRBV2	TRBJ1-1	NA	few	TGTGCCAGCAGTATGGACGGCGAGGGCACTGAAGCTTTCTTT	CASSMDGEGTEAFF
TRBV10-1	TRBJ2-7	TRBD1	few	TGCGCCAGCAGTAGACAGGGCAAGGGCGAGCAGTACTTC	CASSRQGKGEQYF
TRBV19	TRBJ2-1	NA	NA	TGTGCCAGTAGTATCCTCGGAGGGGGCGCCTACAATGAGCAGTTCTTC	CASSILGGGAYNEQFF
TRBV27	TRBJ2-1	TRBD2	NA	TGTGCCAGCAGTGTGTCTAGCGGGGGGCGTCGAAATGAGCAGTTCTTC	CASSVSSGGRRNEQFF